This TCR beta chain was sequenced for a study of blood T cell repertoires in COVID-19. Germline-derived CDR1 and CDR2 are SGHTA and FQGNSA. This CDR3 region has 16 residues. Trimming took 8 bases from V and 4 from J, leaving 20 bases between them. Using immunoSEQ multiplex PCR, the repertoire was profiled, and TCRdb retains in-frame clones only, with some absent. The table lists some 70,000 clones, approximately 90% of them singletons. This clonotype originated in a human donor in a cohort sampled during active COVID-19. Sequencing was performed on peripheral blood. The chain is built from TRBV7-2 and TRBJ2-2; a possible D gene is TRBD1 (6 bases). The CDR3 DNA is TGTGCCAGCCCCCTCTACCCGGGACAACGCACCGGGGAGCTGTTTTTT. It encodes CASPLYPGQRTGELFF.